This T cell receptor (beta chain) emerged from a study of cytomegalovirus exposure and HLA in healthy donors. There are 16 residues in the CDR3. The V gene's germline CDR1 is SGHDT and CDR2 YYEEEE. V was clipped by 1 base and J by 0 bases; unmatched bases: 1. PCR used 60 Vbeta primers and 13 Jbeta primers. Only in-frame clones appear in the TCRdb table, and some are missing; sequencing was by immunoSEQ multiplex PCR. This sample carries some 160,000 clones, about 84% of them seen once, and the ten largest clones take approximately 1.3%. This clone came up once. The receptor was isolated from a middle-aged man in good health and CMV-seropositive. Sequencing was performed on PBMCs. V gene TRBV5-6 combines with J gene TRBJ2-3; TRBD1 aligns across 11 bases. The CDR3 bases are TGTGCCAGCAGCTTGCGGACAGGGGGCAGCACAGATACGCAGTATTTT. It specifies CASSLRTGGSTDTQYF.